The 17 T cell receptor beta chains given below trace back to one sample, sequenced in a study of Ad26.COV2.S vaccination and SARS-CoV-2 variants. Treatment defined: around 19 received Ad26.COV2.S at low or high dose, single or two shots; about 5 received placebo; per-sample allocation not given. At day 63 after the first vaccine or placebo injection, samples were drawn. Profiling relied on immunoSEQ multiplex PCR, and the TCRdb table lists in-frame clones only, not all of them. The sample includes some 330,000 clones, roughly 90% of them seen just once. The starting material was peripheral blood, obtained in a trial of Ad26.COV2.S vaccine versus placebo. These TCRs come from a person aged 18-60 years who received the Ad26.COV2.S COVID-19 vaccine or a placebo.

CDR3 nucleotide sequence: TGCGCCAGCAGCCAAGGAGGGGAGCCGGCCTATGGCTACACCTTC. Translated, it gives CASSQGGEPAYGYTF. The chain couples TRBV4-1 to TRBJ1-2; perhaps TRBD1 as D (5 bases). V was pared by 1 base and J by 4 bases, with 13 bases between. The CDR3 runs to 15 residues. CDR1 is MGHRA, CDR2 YSYEKL, per germline.

J is TRBJ2-1 and V is TRBV9; D is perhaps TRBD1 (5 bases). This CDR3 region has 15 residues. Trimming removed 1 base at V and 1 base at J, with 9 bases between. CDR1 is SGDLS, CDR2 YYNGEE, per germline. CDR3: CASSVQGSSYNEQFF. The CDR3 DNA follows: TGTGCCAGCAGCGTACAGGGTTCTTCCTACAATGAGCAGTTCTTC.

This clone was detected only a few times. The chain combines TRBV7-9 with TRBJ1-1, with 7 positions matching TRBD1. Germline V gene sequence: CDR1 SEHNR, CDR2 FQNEAQ (reference sequence). Losses at the gene ends were 6 bases for V and 5 bases for J; bases not matched to a gene: 15. The CDR3 has 16 residues. CDR3 in DNA: TGTGCCAGCAGGGACGAGATTAACAGGGGTAGGACTGAAGCTTTCTTT. Residues: CASRDEINRGRTEAFF.

The chain joins TRBV11-2 to TRBJ1-1; D gene uncertain. Germline V gene sequence: CDR1 SGHAT, CDR2 FQNNGV. The V end lost 3 bases, the J end lost 0 bases, and 8 bases lay between the germline ends. There are 14 residues in the CDR3. CDR3 loop: CASSFPPLNTEAFF. In DNA form, the CDR3 reads TGTGCCAGCAGCTTCCCCCCCCTGAACACTGAAGCTTTCTTT. The whole variable domain, remainder taken from reference TRBV11-2 and TRBJ1-1, is EAGVAQSPRYKIIEKRQSVAFWCNPISGHATLYWYQQILGQGPKLLIQFQNNGVVDDSQLPKDRFSAERLKGVDSTLKIQPAKLEDSAVYLCASSFPPLNTEAFFGQGTRLTVV.

This chain connects TRBV6-5 to TRBJ1-4, with D uncertain. V was pared by 0 bases and J by 7 bases, with 15 bases between. The CDR3 runs to 16 residues. CDR1 is MNHEY, CDR2 SVGAGI, per germline. The chain's CDR3 is CASSYSSWDISEKLFF. CDR3 DNA sequence: TGTGCCAGCAGTTACTCGTCCTGGGATATTAGTGAAAAACTGTTTTTT.

The chain couples TRBV6-5 to TRBJ2-1; D tentatively reads TRBD1 or TRBD2 (7 bases each). The germline V and J ends were trimmed by 4 bases and 9 bases, with 13 bases remaining between them. The CDR3 is made up of 13 amino acids. The germline V gene encodes CDR1 MNHEY and CDR2 SVGAGI. Here the CDR3 reads CASSFDREGEQFF. The CDR3 nucleotides are TGTGCCAGCAGTTTCGACAGGGAGGGTGAGCAGTTCTTC.

The gene calls are TRBV6-5 and TRBJ2-7; no reliable D call. The CDR3 has 12 residues. V gave up 4 bases and J gave up 7 bases, with 11 bases separating them. Germline V gene data show CDR1 as MNHEY and CDR2 as SVGAGI. Here the CDR3 DNA reads TGTGCCAGCAGTTCCCGGTCGGGTGAGCAGTACGTC. Its translation: CASSSRSGEQYV.

The V and J genes are TRBV7-2 and TRBJ2-1; weak D call: TRBD2 (7 bases). The germline CDR1 and CDR2 sequences are SGHTA and FQGNSA. V was shortened by 5 bases and J by 2 bases, with 13 bases between the two germline ends. This CDR3 comprises 15 residues. CDR3: CASSPGEGAYNEQFF. CDR3 nucleotides: TGTGCCAGCAGCCCCGGGGAGGGGGCCTACAATGAGCAGTTCTTC.

This sequence joins TRBV27 and TRBJ1-1; D perhaps matches TRBD1 (5 bases). V was cut by 4 bases and J by 0 bases, with 12 bases left in between. CDR3 length: 15 amino acids. In germline, CDR1 is MNHEY, CDR2 SMNVEV (reference sequence). The CDR3 region is CASSSGQGLNTEAFF. CDR3 nucleotides: TGTGCCAGCAGTTCAGGCCAGGGACTGAACACTGAAGCTTTCTTT.

Here the CDR3 reads CASSRQGSGIPLSGNTIYF. The CDR3, as DNA: TGTGCCAGCAGCCGACAGGGATCGGGCATACCCCTCTCTGGAAACACCATATATTTT. V and J are TRBV7-9 and TRBJ1-3, with 7 bases matching TRBD1. Per germline, CDR1 SEHNR and CDR2 FQNEAQ (reference sequence). This CDR3 contains 19 residues. The junction had 16 bases not matched to a gene; V was cut back by 5 bases and J by 0 bases. The whole variable domain, filled in from reference TRBV7-9 and TRBJ1-3, reads DTGVSQNPRHKITKRGQNVTFRCDPISEHNRLYWYRQTLGQGPEFLTYFQNEAQLEKSRLLSDRFSAERPKGSFSTLEIQRTEQGDSAMYLCASSRQGSGIPLSGNTIYFGEGSWLTVV.

The gene calls are TRBV12-5 and TRBJ1-4, with a tentative D call TRBD1 (5 bases). Germline CDR1 is LGHNT and CDR2 is FRNRAP. V was clipped by 5 bases and J by 4 bases, with 11 bases between them. This CDR3 region has 14 residues. In DNA, the CDR3 is TGTGCTAGTGGTGGAGGGGCGCTTAATGAAAAACTGTTTTTT. Protein sequence: CASGGGALNEKLFF.

This chain uses TRBV4-3 with TRBJ2-7, with 9 bases matching TRBD1. The CDR3 is made up of 16 amino acids. Germline V lookup: CDR1 LGHNA, CDR2 YSLEER. The V gene end was trimmed by 0 bases and the J gene end by 2 bases; junction bases not matched to a gene: 5. The CDR3 protein is CASSQDRTGATYEQYF. CDR3 in DNA: TGCGCCAGCAGCCAAGATCGGACAGGGGCGACCTACGAGCAGTACTTC.

Remarks on this clone: The sample carries other DNA sequences with the same CDR3. The chain carries TRBV18 and TRBJ1-1, with D possibly TRBD1 on 6 matching bases. Germline CDR1 is KGHSH and CDR2 is LQKENI. The CDR3 is 14 residues long. Trimming shortened V by 2 bases and J by 0 bases, and 7 bases separated the two germline ends. The CDR3 region is CASSPTGMNTEAFF. In DNA form, the CDR3 reads TGTGCCAGCTCACCAACAGGGATGAACACTGAAGCTTTCTTT.

This chain joins TRBV11-3 and TRBJ2-2, with 9 bases identical to TRBD2. The J segment lost 7 bases and the V segment lost 6 bases, leaving 12 bases of the junction unmatched. The CDR3 totals 16 residues. The germline gives CDR1 SGHNT, CDR2 YENEEA. The CDR3 sequence: CASSPSSGRVIGELFF. The CDR3 coding sequence is TGTGCCAGCAGTCCGAGTAGCGGGAGAGTAATCGGGGAGCTGTTTTTT.

The chain recombines TRBV19 with TRBJ1-6; no firm D call. V lost 6 bases to trimming and J lost 0 bases, with 12 bases between them. The germline gives CDR1 LNHDA, CDR2 SQIVND (reference sequence). This CDR3 is 16 amino acids long. Here the CDR3 DNA reads TGTGCCAGTAGCCCGAGAGGGAGCTCCTATAATTCACCCCTCCACTTT. Amino acids: CASSPRGSSYNSPLHF. Drawing the rest from reference TRBV19 and TRBJ1-6, the complete variable domain is DGGITQSPKYLFRKEGQNVTLSCEQNLNHDAMYWYRQDPGQGLRLIYYSQIVNDFQKGDIAEGYSVSREKKESFPLTVTSAQKNPTAFYLCASSPRGSSYNSPLHFGNGTRLTVT.

The gene calls are TRBV28 and TRBJ2-5, with D possibly being TRBD1 or TRBD2 (5 bases each). The CDR3 runs to 18 residues. V was clipped by 2 bases and J by 4 bases, with 23 bases between them. Germline V gene sequence: CDR1 MDHEN, CDR2 SYDVKM. CDR3 DNA: TGTGCCAGCAGTTTAGGGGGTCGGGGAACCCCTAGGGGAGAGACCCAGTACTTC. Translation gives CASSLGGRGTPRGETQYF.

This clone was seen only once. The chain uses TRBV10-3 and TRBJ1-1; D possibly corresponds to TRBD1 (6 bases). The CDR3 is made up of 18 amino acids. Trimming stripped 4 bases from V and 4 bases from J, with 25 bases between. CDR1 is ENHRY and CDR2 is SYGVKD in the germline V gene. Here the CDR3 reads CAISGQEGSTLTITEAFF. The CDR3 bases are TGTGCCATCAGTGGACAGGAGGGCAGTACCCTGACGATCACTGAAGCTTTCTTT.